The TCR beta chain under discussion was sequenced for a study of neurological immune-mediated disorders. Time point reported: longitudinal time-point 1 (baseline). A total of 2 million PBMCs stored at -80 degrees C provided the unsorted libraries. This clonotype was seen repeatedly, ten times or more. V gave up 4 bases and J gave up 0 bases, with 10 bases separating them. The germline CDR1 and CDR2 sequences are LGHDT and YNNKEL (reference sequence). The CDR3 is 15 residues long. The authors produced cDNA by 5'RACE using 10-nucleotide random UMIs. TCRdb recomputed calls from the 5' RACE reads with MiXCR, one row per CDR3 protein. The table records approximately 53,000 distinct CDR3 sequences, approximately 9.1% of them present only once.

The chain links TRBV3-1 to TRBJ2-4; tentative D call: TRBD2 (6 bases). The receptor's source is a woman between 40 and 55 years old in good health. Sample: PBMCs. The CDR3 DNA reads TGTGCCAGCAGCCCTCTGGGACTAGCCAAAAACATTCAGTACTTC. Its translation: CASSPLGLAKNIQYF.